The T cell receptor beta chain under discussion was sequenced for a study of T-cell reconstitution after alpha-beta-depleted transplantation in children. The germline CDR1 and CDR2 sequences are DFQATT and SNEGSKA (reference sequence). The CDR3 extends over 13 amino acids. V lost 0 bases and J lost 7; bases outside the gene matches: 5. A word on this clonotype: What it recognizes is unknown.

As it was prepared, the TCRbeta library received unique molecular identifiers. MiXCR, run by TCRdb on the PCR reads, gives a single entry per CDR3 protein. The sample includes about 190,000 distinct CDR3 sequences, approximately 10% of them seen just once. Study-wide findings and caveats: Newly generated T cells supplied most T-cell counts and diversity one year post-transplant. As was reported, about two months after transplant, alpha-beta T cells came from several hundred expanded graft clones. Where some patients showed high TCRbeta diversity at day 60, it came from recipient T cells and thymic progenitors that had survived.

This rearrangement joins TRBV20-1 to TRBJ1-1, with 7 nucleotides matching TRBD1. Sequenced here: PBMCs, sampled before TCRalphabeta/CD19-depleted stem cell transplant. The clonotype comes from a boy younger than 10 with acute myeloid leukemia, due to receive a stem cell transplant. The CDR3 spells CSARDIQGYEAFF. The CDR3 DNA reads TGCAGTGCTAGAGATATACAGGGGTATGAAGCTTTCTTT.